This T cell receptor beta chain was captured in a study of cytomegalovirus exposure and HLA in healthy donors. For the study at large: Both the 100 to 150 validation repertoires and the approximately 620 first-cohort repertoires used the same platform, as reported by a later analysis.

Germline trimming cut 0 bases from V and 12 bases from J; bases unmatched to any gene: 10. From germline, CDR1 is MGHRA and CDR2 YSYEKL. This CDR3 contains 14 residues. Sequenced by immunoSEQ multiplex PCR; TCRdb stores in-frame clones only, minus some. The sample holds about 180,000 clones, 85% seen once. Regarding this clone: The target antigen is unknown.

General study findings and limits: Some TCR beta chains (around 160 of them) were listed as cytomegalovirus-associated.

The chain links TRBV4-1 to TRBJ1-1, with 7 positions matching TRBD1. Specimen: PBMCs. This TCR came from a man between 18 and 35 years old in good health and CMV-seropositive. This CDR3 is CASSQDWAYRGTFF. CDR3 DNA sequence: TGCGCCAGCAGCCAAGACTGGGCATACAGGGGAACTTTCTTT.